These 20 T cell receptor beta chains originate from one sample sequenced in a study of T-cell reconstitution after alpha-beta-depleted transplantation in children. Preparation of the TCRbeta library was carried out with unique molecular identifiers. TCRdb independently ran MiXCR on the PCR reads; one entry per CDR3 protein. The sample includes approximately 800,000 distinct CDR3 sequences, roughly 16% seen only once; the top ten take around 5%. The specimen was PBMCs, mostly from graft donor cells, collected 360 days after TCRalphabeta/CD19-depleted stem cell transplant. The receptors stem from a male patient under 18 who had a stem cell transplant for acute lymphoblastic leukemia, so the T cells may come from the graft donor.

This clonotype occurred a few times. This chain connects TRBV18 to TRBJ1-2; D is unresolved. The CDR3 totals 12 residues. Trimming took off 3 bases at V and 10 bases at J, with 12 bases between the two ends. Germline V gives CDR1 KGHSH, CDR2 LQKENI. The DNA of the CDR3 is TGTGCCAGCTCACCGGCGCAGCGGGTCTACACCTTC. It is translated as CASSPAQRVYTF.

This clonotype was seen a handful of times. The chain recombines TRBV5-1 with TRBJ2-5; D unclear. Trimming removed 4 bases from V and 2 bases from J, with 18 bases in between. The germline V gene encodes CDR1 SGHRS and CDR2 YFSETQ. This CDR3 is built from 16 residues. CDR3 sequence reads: CASSLGHSTAQETQYF. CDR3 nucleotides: TGCGCCAGCAGCCTTGGCCACTCGACGGCTCAAGAGACCCAGTACTTC.

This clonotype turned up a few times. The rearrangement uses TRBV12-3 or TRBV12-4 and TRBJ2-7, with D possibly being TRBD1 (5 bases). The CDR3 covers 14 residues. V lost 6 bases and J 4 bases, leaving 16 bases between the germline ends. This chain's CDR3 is CASSPNRNLYEQYF. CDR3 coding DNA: TGTGCCAGCAGCCCAAACAGGAACTTATACGAGCAGTACTTC.

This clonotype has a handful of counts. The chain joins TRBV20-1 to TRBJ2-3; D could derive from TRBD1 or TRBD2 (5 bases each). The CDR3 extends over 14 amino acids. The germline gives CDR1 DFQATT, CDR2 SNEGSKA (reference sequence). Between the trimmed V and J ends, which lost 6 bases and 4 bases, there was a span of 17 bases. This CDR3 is CSAGAPPGADTQYF. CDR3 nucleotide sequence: TGCAGTGCCGGGGCCCCCCCCGGGGCAGATACGCAGTATTTT.

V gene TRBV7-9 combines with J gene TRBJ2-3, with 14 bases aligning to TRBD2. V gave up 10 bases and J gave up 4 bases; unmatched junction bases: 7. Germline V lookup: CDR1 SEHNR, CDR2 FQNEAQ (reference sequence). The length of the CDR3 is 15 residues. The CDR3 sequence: CAIPGLAGDADTQYF. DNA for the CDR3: TGTGCCATTCCGGGACTAGCGGGAGACGCAGATACGCAGTATTTT.

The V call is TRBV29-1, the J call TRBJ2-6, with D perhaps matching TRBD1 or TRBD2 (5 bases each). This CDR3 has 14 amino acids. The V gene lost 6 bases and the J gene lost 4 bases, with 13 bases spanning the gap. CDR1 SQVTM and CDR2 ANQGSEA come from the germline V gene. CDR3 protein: CSVKWGSGANVLTF. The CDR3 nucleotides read TGCAGCGTCAAGTGGGGGTCCGGGGCCAACGTCCTGACTTTC.

CDR3 amino acids: CASSFRSPSSGANVLTF. Written as DNA, the CDR3 is TGTGCCAGCAGCTTCAGATCGCCCAGCTCTGGGGCCAACGTCCTGACTTTC. The chain couples TRBV11-2 to TRBJ2-6; D is unclear. Per the germline V gene, CDR1 is SGHAT and CDR2 is FQNNGV. The CDR3 runs to 17 residues. V was trimmed by 3 bases and J by 0 bases, leaving 12 bases between them.

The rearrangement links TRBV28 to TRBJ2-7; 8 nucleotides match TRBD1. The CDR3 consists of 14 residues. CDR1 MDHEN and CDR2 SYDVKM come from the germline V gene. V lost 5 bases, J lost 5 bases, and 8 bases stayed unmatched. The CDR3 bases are TGTGCCAGCAGTCATCGACAGGGGACGAACGAGCAGTACTTC. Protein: CASSHRQGTNEQYF.

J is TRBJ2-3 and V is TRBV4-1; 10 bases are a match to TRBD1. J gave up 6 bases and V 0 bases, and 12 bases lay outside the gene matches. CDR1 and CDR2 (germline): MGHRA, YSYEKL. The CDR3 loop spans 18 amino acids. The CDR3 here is CASSQDSRQGANEDTQYF. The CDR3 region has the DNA TGCGCCAGCAGCCAAGATTCGAGACAGGGGGCAAACGAGGATACGCAGTATTTT.

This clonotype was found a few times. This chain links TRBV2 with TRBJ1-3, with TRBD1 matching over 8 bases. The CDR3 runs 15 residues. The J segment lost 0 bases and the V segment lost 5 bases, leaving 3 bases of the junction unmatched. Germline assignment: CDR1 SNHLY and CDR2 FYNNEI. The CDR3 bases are TGTGCCAGCAGTAACAGGGGGGGCTCTGGAAACACCATATATTTT. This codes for CASSNRGGSGNTIYF.

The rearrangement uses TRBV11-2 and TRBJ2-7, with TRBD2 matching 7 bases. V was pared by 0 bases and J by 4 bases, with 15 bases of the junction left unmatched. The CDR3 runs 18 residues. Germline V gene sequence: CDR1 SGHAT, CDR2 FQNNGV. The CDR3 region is CASSLEVVGGGREYEQYF. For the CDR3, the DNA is TGTGCCAGCAGCTTAGAAGTTGTTGGCGGCGGGAGAGAGTACGAGCAGTACTTC.

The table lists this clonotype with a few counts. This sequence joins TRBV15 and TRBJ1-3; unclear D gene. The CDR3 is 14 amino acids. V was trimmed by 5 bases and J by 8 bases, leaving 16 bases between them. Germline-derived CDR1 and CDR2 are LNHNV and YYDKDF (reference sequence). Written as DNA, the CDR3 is TGTGCCACCAGCGTCACACCTCGGAGTGACACCATATATTTT. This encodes CATSVTPRSDTIYF.

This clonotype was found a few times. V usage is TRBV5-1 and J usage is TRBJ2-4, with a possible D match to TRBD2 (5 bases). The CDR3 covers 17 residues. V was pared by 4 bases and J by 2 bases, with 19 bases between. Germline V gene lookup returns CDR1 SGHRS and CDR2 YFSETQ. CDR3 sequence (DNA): TGCGCCAGCAGCCCGAGTGTAACTGAGGGCTCCAAAAACATTCAGTACTTC. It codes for CASSPSVTEGSKNIQYF.

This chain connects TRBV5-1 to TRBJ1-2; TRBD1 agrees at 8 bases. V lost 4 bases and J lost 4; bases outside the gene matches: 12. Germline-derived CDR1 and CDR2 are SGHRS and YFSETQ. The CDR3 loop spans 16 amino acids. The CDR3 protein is CASSLGDRPHIYGYTF. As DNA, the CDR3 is TGCGCCAGCAGCCTAGGGGACAGGCCACACATCTATGGCTACACCTTC.

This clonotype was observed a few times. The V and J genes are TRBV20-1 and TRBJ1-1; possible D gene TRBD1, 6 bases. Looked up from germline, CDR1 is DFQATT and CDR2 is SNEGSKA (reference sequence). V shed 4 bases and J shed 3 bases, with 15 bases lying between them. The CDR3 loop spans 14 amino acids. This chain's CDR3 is CSAIQGFGDTEAFF. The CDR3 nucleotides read TGCAGTGCTATCCAGGGGTTCGGGGACACTGAAGCTTTCTTT.

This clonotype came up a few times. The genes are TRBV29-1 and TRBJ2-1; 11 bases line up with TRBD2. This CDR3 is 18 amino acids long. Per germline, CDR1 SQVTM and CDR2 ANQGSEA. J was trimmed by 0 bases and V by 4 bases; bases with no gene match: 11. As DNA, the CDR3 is TGCAGCGTTGGCGGGACTAGCGGAGCGATTAGCTCCTACAATGAGCAGTTCTTC. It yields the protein CSVGGTSGAISSYNEQFF.

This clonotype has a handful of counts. The CDR3 here is CASTSRGGSEQYF. CDR3 bases: TGTGCCAGCACCTCCCGGGGTGGCTCTGAGCAGTACTTC. The rearrangement joins TRBV7-2 to TRBJ2-7; possibly TRBD2 for D (5 bases). CDR1 and CDR2 from the germline V gene are SGHTA and FQGNSA. The CDR3 length is 13 residues. Trimming cost V 7 bases and J 7 bases, with 17 bases left between them.

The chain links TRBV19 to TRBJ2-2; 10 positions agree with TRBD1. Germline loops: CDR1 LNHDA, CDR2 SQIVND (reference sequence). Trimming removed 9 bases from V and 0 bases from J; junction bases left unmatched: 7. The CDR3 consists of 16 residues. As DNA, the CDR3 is TGTGCCAGCCGGGACAGGGGTGCCACGAACACCGGGGAGCTGTTTTTT. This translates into CASRDRGATNTGELFF.

For the CDR3, the DNA is TGTGCCAGTAGTACCTCTCTCCTTAATGAAAAACTGTTTTTT. Amino acids: CASSTSLLNEKLFF. J is TRBJ1-4 and V is TRBV19; the D is unclear. CDR1 is LNHDA and CDR2 is SQIVND in the germline V gene (reference sequence). The germline V and J ends were trimmed by 4 bases and 4 bases, with 10 bases remaining between them. CDR3 length: 14 amino acids.

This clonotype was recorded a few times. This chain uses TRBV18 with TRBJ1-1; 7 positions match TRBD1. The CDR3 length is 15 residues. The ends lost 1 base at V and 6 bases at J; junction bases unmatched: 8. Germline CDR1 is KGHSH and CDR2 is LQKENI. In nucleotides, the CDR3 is TGTGCCAGCTCACCACGAGGCGGGGGGACAGCTGAAGCTTTCTTT. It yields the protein CASSPRGGGTAEAFF. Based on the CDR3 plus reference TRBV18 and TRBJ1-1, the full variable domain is NAGVMQNPRHLVRRRGQEARLRCSPMKGHSHVYWYRQLPEEGLKFMVYLQKENIIDESGMPKERFSAEFPKEGPSILRIQQVVRGDSAAYFCASSPRGGGTAEAFFGQGTRLTVV.